The 11 T cell receptor beta chains below were found in one sample sequenced in a study of blood T cell repertoires in COVID-19. Measured with immunoSEQ multiplex PCR; TCRdb has only the in-frame clones, and not every one. Of around 270,000 clones listed, around 87% are singletons. Sequencing was carried out using peripheral blood. These receptors all come from a woman aged 60-70 years with COVID-19, enrolled during active disease.

J is TRBJ1-4 and V is TRBV5-1; tentative D call: TRBD1 (6 bases). Trimming took off 4 bases at V and 5 bases at J, with 15 bases between the two ends. CDR1 is SGHRS, CDR2 YFSETQ, per germline. The CDR3 extends over 15 amino acids. CDR3 sequence (DNA): TGCGCCAGCAGCGTCGGCCACCAGGGGAATGAAAAACTGTTTTTT. It translates to CASSVGHQGNEKLFF.

This clone was seen a handful of times. The V gene is TRBV15, the J gene TRBJ2-2; D gene uncertain. CDR1 is LNHNV, CDR2 YYDKDF, per germline (reference sequence). CDR3 length: 14 residues. The V end was cut by 0 bases, the J end by 6 bases, with 8 bases between. CDR3 residues: CATSRDLEAGELFF. The CDR3 DNA reads TGTGCCACCAGCAGAGATCTTGAGGCCGGGGAGCTGTTTTTT.

J is TRBJ2-5 and V is TRBV7-9; no reliable D call. The CDR3 loop spans 13 amino acids. The germline V gene encodes CDR1 SEHNR and CDR2 FQNEAQ (reference sequence). V lost 8 bases and J 2 bases, leaving 12 bases between the germline ends. The CDR3 nucleotides read TGTGCCAGCCACCGATCGCAGCAAGAGACCCAGTACTTC. This gives the protein CASHRSQQETQYF.

This chain links TRBV28 with TRBJ1-4; TRBD1 agrees at 7 bases. The CDR3 totals 15 residues. J lost 8 bases, V lost 4 bases, and 10 bases had no gene match. Germline CDR1 is MDHEN and CDR2 is SYDVKM. CDR3 coding DNA: TGTGCCAGCAGTTCCTCCGGGACAGATGGGGAAAAACTGTTTTTT. Translation gives CASSSSGTDGEKLFF.

The chain uses TRBV11-2 and TRBJ1-6; TRBD1 aligns across 9 bases. The junction had 7 bases not matched to a gene; V was cut back by 6 bases and J by 7 bases. The CDR3 is made up of 15 amino acids. CDR1 and CDR2 (germline): SGHAT, FQNNGV. This CDR3 reads CASRFRTGENSPLHF. In DNA, the CDR3 is TGTGCCAGCAGATTTAGGACAGGGGAAAATTCACCCCTCCACTTT.

The J gene is TRBJ2-1, the V gene TRBV18, with D perhaps matching TRBD1 (6 bases). CDR3 length: 15 residues. The V and J ends lost 2 bases and 5 bases respectively, with 13 bases between them. Germline values: CDR1 KGHSH, CDR2 LQKENI. DNA of the CDR3: TGTGCCAGCTCACCAAGGACAGCCATTGACAATGAGCAGTTCTTC. Translating gives CASSPRTAIDNEQFF.

This chain links TRBV4-1 with TRBJ2-7, with a weak D call TRBD2 (5 bases). The V end lost 0 bases, the J end lost 1 base, and 13 bases lay between the germline ends. The CDR3 loop spans 16 amino acids. Germline CDR1 MGHRA, CDR2 YSYEKL. The CDR3 loop is CASSQDALAGSYEQYF. As DNA, the CDR3 is TGCGCCAGCAGCCAAGATGCTCTAGCCGGGTCCTACGAGCAGTACTTC.

The chain combines TRBV28 with TRBJ1-2; D uncertain. CDR1 is MDHEN, CDR2 SYDVKM, per germline. This CDR3 is built from 13 residues. V lost 8 bases and J lost 3, with 13 bases in between. CDR3 sequence (DNA): TGTGCCAGCGAGGAAAACACCTACTATGGCTACACCTTC. Translated, it gives CASEENTYYGYTF.

Only one count was recorded for this clone. The chain uses TRBV18 and TRBJ1-1; 9 bases map to TRBD1. Trimming cost V 6 bases and J 1 base; bases outside gene matches: 6. This CDR3 contains 15 residues. Germline CDR1 and CDR2: KGHSH and LQKENI. Here the CDR3 DNA reads TGTGCCAGCTCTACCGGGACAGGGAAGAACACTGAAGCTTTCTTT. Residues: CASSTGTGKNTEAFF.

The chain has TRBV6-6 and TRBJ1-6, with TRBD1 as a possible D gene (6 bases). CDR1 MNHNY and CDR2 SVGAGI come from the germline V gene (reference sequence). The CDR3 contains 15 residues. The ends were cut back, 4 bases at V and 10 bases at J, with 17 bases in the middle. The CDR3, as DNA: TGTGCCAGCAGTTTGGGGGCCCATCGTGGATCACCCCTCCACTTT. This sequence encodes CASSLGAHRGSPLHF.

The V call is TRBV5-5, the J call TRBJ2-1; the D gene is possibly TRBD1 (6 bases). The V gene's germline CDR1 is SGHKS and CDR2 YYEKEE (reference sequence). V lost 4 bases and J 2 bases, leaving 16 bases between the germline ends. This CDR3 contains 16 residues. The CDR3 region is CASSAQPGTTYNEQFF. CDR3 coding DNA: TGTGCCAGCAGCGCGCAACCCGGGACAACCTACAATGAGCAGTTCTTC.